The clone carrying this T cell receptor (beta chain) came up many times. Its antigen is not known. This sample stems from a study of identical twins. The study, taken as a whole, reports: The study found that models underestimated out-of-frame TCR alpha sharing in monozygotic twins. In cord blood, abundant beta clonotypes had fewer insertions; memory showed no trend. Where beta out-of-frame sequences were concerned, excess twin sharing was weaker.

TCRdb reprocessed the 5' RACE reads via MiXCR and lists one record per CDR3 protein. The table shows 500,000 to 550,000 distinct CDR3 sequences, with roughly 21% occurring only once. Germline loops: CDR1 LGHNA, CDR2 YSLEER. The CDR3 spans 14 residues. V lost 0 bases and J lost 7; bases outside the gene matches: 3. Separately, the same data were catalogued under a study of T cells expressing NK-cell markers. As that study records: The study left the HCMV specificity of expanded NKG2C+ T cell clones unresolved.

This chain connects TRBV4-3 to TRBJ2-1; TRBD1 matches 7 bases. The TCR was taken from a woman aged 18-29 years in good health. Material: CD4+ T cells sorted from blood. CDR3 nucleotides: TGCGCCAGCAGCCAAGATGGGACAGTAAATGAGCAGTTCTTC. This gives the protein CASSQDGTVNEQFF.